Following are 8 T cell receptor beta chains from one sample sequenced in a study of monozygotic twins with inflammatory bowel disease. TCRdb reprocessed the 5' RACE reads, with one entry per CDR3 protein and no DNA. The repertoire table contains some 440,000 distinct CDR3 sequences. Sequences were obtained from blood. Receptors were obtained from a human donor with ulcerative colitis or Crohn's disease, or a healthy co-twin of an affected twin (not recorded which).

The chain recombines TRBV5-5 with TRBJ2-1; there is no DNA to check the TCRdb D call of TRBD2. The CDR3 totals 15 residues. Germline CDR1 SGHKS, CDR2 YYEKEE (reference sequence). The CDR3: CASIPAAGWNNEQFF. The whole variable domain, remainder taken from reference TRBV5-5 and TRBJ2-1, is DAGVTQSPTHLIKTRGQQVTLRCSPISGHKSVSWYQQVLGQGPQFIFQYYEKEERGRGNFPDRFSARQFPNYSSELNVNALLLGDSALYLCASIPAAGWNNEQFFGPGTRLTVL.

V is TRBV5-1 and J is TRBJ2-3; TCRdb proposes TRBD2, but this gene call is untestable without DNA. This CDR3 spans 17 amino acids. In germline, CDR1 is SGHRS, CDR2 YFSETQ. CDR3 loop: CASSLVASGRATDTQYF.

The V gene is TRBV28, the J gene TRBJ2-7. The CDR3 contains 15 residues. The germline V gene encodes CDR1 MDHEN and CDR2 SYDVKM. This chain's CDR3 is CASSLSSVGTYEQYF.

This chain links TRBV12-3 or TRBV12-4 with TRBJ1-3. The CDR3 length is 13 residues. The CDR3 sequence: CASSLFPGNTIYF.

This rearrangement joins TRBV7-2 to TRBJ1-5. CDR1 and CDR2 (germline): SGHTA, FQGNSA. The length of the CDR3 is 15 residues. CDR3 sequence: CASSLEMYSNQPQHF.

The chain links TRBV20-1 to TRBJ2-1. Germline V gene lookup returns CDR1 DFQATT and CDR2 SNEGSKA (reference sequence). CDR3 size: 16 residues. The CDR3 sequence is CSARDTSGSYHNEQFF.

The V and J genes are TRBV24-1 and TRBJ2-2; the TCRdb D gene call, TRBD1, has no DNA to confirm it. The length of the CDR3 is 14 residues. CDR1 and CDR2 from the germline V gene are KGHDR and SFDVKD. CDR3 in amino acids: CATRGDGDTGELFF.

This rearrangement joins TRBV20-1 to TRBJ1-5; TCRdb outputs TRBD1, but without DNA this stays unchecked. CDR1 DFQATT and CDR2 SNEGSKA come from the germline V gene (reference sequence). The CDR3 runs 11 residues. CDR3 residues: CSASPDQPQHF.